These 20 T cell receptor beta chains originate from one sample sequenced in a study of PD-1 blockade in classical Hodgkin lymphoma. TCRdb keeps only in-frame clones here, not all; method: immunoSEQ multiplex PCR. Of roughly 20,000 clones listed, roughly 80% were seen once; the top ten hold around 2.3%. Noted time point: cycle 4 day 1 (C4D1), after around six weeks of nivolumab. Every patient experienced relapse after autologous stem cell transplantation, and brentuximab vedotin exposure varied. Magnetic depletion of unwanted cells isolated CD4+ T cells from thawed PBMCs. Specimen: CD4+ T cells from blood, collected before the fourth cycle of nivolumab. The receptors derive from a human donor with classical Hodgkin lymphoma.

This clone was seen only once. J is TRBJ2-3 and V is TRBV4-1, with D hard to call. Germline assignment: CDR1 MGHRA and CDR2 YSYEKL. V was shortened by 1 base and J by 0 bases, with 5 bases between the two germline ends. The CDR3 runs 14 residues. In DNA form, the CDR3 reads TGCGCCAGCAGCCAAGTGCCTAGCACAGATACGCAGTATTTT. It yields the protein CASSQVPSTDTQYF.

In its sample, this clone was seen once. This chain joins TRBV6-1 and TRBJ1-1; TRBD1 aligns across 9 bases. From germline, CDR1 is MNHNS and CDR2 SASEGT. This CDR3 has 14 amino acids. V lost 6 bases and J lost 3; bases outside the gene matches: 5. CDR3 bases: TGTGCCAGCAGCCAGACAGGGGGGGACACTGAAGCTTTCTTT. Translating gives CASSQTGGDTEAFF.

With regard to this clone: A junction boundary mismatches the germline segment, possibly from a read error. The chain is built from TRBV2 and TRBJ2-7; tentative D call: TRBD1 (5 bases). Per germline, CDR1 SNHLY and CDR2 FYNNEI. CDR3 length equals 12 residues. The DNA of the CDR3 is TGTGCCAGCAGTGAACTAGAAAGGACACCACGTTTC. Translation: CASSELERTPRF.

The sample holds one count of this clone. The CDR3 is CAWSVWSGSTDTQYF. CDR3 DNA sequence: TGTGCCTGGAGTGTATGGAGCGGTAGCACAGATACGCAGTATTTT. The rearrangement joins TRBV30 to TRBJ2-3, with D possibly TRBD2 on 5 matching bases. The CDR3 length is 15 residues. Germline CDR1 and CDR2: GTSNPN and SVGIG (reference sequence). The V end was cut by 0 bases, the J end by 0 bases, with 10 bases between.

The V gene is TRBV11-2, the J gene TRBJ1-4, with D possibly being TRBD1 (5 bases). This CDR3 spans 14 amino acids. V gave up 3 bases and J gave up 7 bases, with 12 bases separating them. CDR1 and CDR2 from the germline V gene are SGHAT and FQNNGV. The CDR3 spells CASSFWGYGEKLFF. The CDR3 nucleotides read TGTGCCAGCAGCTTTTGGGGGTACGGTGAAAAACTGTTTTTT.

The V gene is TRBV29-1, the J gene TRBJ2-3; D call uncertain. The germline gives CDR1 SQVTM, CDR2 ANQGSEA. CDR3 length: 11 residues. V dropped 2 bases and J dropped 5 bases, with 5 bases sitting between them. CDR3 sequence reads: CSVEFGDTQYF. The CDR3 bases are TGCAGCGTTGAATTCGGAGATACGCAGTATTTT.

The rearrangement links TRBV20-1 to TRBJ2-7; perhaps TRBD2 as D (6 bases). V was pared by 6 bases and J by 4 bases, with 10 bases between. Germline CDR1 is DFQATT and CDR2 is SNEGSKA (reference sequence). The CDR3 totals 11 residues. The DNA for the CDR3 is TGCAGTGCCGGGAGCTGGTACGAGCAGTACTTC. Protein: CSAGSWYEQYF.

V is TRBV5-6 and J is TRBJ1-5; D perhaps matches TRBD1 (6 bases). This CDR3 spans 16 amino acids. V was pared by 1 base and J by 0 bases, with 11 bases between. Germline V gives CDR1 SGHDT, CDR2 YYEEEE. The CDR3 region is CASSLFRGLSNQPQHF. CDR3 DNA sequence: TGTGCCAGCAGCTTGTTCAGGGGACTTAGCAATCAGCCCCAGCATTTT.

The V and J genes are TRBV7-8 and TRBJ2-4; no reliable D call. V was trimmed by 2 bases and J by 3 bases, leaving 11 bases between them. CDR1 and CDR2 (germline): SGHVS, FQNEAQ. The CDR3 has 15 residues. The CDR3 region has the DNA TGTGCCAGCAGCTTACAAGGGTTCGGCAAAAACATTCAGTACTTC. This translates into CASSLQGFGKNIQYF.

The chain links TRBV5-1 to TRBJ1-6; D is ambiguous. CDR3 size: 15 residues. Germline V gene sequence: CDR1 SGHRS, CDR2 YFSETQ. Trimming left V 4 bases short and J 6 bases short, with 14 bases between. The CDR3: CASSPDGRGNSPLHF. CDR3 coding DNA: TGCGCCAGCAGCCCGGACGGGCGTGGTAATTCACCCCTCCACTTT.

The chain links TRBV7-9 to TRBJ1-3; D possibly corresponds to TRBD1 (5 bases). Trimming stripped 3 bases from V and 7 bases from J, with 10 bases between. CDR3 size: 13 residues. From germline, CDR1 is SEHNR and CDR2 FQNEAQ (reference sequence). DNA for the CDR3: TGTGCCAGCAGCTTTCCCGGGACCAACACCATATATTTT. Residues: CASSFPGTNTIYF.

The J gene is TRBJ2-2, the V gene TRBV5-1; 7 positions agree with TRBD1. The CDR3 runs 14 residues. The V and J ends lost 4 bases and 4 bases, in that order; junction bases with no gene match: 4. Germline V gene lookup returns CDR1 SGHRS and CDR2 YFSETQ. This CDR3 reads CASSNRQGTGELFF. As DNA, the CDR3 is TGCGCCAGCAGCAATCGACAGGGCACCGGGGAGCTGTTTTTT.

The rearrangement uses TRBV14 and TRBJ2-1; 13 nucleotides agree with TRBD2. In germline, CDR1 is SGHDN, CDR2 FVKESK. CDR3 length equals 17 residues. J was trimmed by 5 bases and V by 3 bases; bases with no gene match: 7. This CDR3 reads CASSQGRGTSGNNEQFF. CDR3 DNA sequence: TGTGCCAGCAGCCAGGGTAGGGGGACTAGCGGGAACAATGAGCAGTTCTTC.

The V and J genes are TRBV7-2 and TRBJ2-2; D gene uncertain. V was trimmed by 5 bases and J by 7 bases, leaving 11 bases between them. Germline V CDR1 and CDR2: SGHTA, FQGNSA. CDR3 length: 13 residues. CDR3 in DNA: TGTGCCAGCAGCCGCGAGTTTGGCGGGGAGCTGTTTTTT. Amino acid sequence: CASSREFGGELFF.

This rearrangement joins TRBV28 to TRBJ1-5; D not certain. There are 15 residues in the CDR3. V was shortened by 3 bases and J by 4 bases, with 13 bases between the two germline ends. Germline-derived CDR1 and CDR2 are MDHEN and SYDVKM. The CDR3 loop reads CASSFLGPQNQPQHF. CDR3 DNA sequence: TGTGCCAGCAGTTTTTTAGGTCCTCAAAATCAGCCCCAGCATTTT.

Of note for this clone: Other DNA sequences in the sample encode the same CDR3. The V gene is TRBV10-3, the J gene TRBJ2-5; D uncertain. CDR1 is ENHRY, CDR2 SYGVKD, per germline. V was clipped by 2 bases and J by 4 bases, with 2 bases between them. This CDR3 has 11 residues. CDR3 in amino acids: CAISERETQYF. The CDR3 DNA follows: TGTGCCATCAGTGAGAGAGAGACCCAGTACTTC.

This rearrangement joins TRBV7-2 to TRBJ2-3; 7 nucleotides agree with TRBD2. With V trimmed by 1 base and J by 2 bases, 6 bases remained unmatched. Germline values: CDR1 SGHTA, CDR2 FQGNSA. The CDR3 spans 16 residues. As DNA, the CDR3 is TGTGCCAGCAGCTTAGTCGGCGGGGGTTACACAGATACGCAGTATTTT. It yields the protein CASSLVGGGYTDTQYF.

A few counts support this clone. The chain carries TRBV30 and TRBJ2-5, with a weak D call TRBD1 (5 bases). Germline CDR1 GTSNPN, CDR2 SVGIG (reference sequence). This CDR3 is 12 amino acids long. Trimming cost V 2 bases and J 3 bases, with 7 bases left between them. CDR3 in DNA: TGTGCCTGGAGTATGACAGAAGAGACCCAGTACTTC. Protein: CAWSMTEETQYF.

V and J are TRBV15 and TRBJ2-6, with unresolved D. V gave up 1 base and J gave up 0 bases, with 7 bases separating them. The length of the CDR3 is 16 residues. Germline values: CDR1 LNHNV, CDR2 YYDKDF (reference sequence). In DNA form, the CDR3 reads TGTGCCACCAGCAGAGGTGGGGTCTCTGGGGCCAACGTCCTGACTTTC. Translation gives CATSRGGVSGANVLTF.

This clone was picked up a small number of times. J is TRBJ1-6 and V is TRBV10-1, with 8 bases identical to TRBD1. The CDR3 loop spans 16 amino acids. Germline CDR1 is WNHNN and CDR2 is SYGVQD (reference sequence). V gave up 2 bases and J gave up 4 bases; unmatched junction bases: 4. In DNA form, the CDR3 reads TGCGCCAGCAGTGAGCTCGGACAGGGATATAATTCACCCCTCCACTTT. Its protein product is CASSELGQGYNSPLHF.